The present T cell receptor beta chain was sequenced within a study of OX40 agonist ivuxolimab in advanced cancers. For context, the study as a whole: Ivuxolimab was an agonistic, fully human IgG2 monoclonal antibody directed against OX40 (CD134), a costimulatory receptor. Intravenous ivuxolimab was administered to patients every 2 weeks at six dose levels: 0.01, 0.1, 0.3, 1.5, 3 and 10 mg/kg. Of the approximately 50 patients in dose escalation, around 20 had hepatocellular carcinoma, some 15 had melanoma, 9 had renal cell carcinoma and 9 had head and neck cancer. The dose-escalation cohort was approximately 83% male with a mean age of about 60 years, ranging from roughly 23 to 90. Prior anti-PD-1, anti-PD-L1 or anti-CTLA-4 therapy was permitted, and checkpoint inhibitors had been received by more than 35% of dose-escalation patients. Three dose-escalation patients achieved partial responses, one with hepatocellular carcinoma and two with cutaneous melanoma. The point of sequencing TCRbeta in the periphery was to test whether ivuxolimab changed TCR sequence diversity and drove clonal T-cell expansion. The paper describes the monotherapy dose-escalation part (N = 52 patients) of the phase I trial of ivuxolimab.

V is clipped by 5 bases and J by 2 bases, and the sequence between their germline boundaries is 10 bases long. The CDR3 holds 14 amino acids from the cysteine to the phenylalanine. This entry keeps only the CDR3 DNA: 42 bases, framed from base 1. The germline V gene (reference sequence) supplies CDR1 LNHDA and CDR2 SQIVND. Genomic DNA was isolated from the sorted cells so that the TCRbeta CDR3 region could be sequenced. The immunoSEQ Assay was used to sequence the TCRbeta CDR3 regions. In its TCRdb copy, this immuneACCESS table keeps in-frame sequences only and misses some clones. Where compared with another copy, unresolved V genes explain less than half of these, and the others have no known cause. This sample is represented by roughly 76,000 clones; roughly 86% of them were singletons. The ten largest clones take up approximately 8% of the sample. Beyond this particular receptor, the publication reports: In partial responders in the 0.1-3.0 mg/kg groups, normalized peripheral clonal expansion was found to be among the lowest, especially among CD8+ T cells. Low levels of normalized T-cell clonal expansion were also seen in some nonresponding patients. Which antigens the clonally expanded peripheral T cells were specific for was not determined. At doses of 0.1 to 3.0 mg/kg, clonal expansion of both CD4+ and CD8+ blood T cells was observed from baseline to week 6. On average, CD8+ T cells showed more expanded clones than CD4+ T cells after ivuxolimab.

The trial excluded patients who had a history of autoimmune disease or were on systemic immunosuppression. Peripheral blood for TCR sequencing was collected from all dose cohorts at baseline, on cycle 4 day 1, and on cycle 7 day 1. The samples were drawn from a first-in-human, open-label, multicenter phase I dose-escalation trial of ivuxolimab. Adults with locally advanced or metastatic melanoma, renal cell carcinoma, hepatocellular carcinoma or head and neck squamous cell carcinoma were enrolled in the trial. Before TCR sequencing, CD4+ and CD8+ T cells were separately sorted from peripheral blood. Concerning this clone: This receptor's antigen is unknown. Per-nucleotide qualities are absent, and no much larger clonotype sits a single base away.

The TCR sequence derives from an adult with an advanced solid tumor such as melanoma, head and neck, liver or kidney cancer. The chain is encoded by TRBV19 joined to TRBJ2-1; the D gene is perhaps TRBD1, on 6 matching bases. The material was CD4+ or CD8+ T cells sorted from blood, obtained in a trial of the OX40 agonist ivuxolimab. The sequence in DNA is TGTGCCAGTAGTCCGGACAGTACCTACAATGAGCAGTTCTTC. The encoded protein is CASSPDSTYNEQFF.